A selection of T cell receptor beta chains follows, all from one sample in a study of blood T cell repertoires in COVID-19. Libraries were prepared by immunoSEQ multiplex PCR; TCRdb keeps only in-frame clonotypes and omits some of them. The table includes roughly 200,000 clones, approximately 86% detected once. The sample comprised peripheral blood. These TCRs come from a man aged 60 to 75 with acute or convalescent COVID-19. The CDR3 runs from the conserved cysteine through the conserved F or W. D genes are given only for firm matches. A clone size is listed for some rows: how often the clone was seen (once, few, many), or a class if it is expanded.

TRBV5-4	NA	NA	TRBJ1-1	CASSLRGSAEAFF	TGTGCCAGCAGCTTACGGGGGAGCGCTGAAGCTTTCTTT
TRBV5-1	TRBD1	few	TRBJ2-7	CASSSGQVSYEQYF	TGCGCCAGCAGCTCCGGACAGGTGTCCTACGAGCAGTACTTC
TRBV7-3	TRBD2	NA	TRBJ2-3	CASSPNPGTSGSTDTQYF	TGTGCCAGCAGCCCGAATCCCGGGACTAGCGGCAGCACAGATACGCAGTATTTT
TRBV9	NA	NA	TRBJ1-1	CASSPSGNTEAFF	TGTGCCAGCAGCCCGTCAGGGAACACTGAAGCTTTCTTT
TRBV3-1/TRBV3-2	TRBD2	NA	TRBJ2-3	CASSQTSGGAGDTQYF	TGTGCCAGCAGCCAGACTAGCGGGGGGGCGGGAGATACGCAGTATTTT
TRBV7-3	TRBD1	NA	TRBJ1-5	CASSPPEQGVNSNQPQHF	TGTGCCAGCAGCCCTCCGGAACAGGGGGTCAATAGCAATCAGCCCCAGCATTTT
TRBV7-2	TRBD1	NA	TRBJ1-2	CASSSVIGDRGAYGYTF	TGTGCCAGCAGCTCCGTCATAGGTGACAGGGGGGCCTATGGCTACACCTTC
TRBV18	NA	NA	TRBJ1-5	CASSRQSNQPQHF	TGTGCCAGCTCACGGCAGAGCAATCAGCCCCAGCATTTT
TRBV7-9	TRBD1	NA	TRBJ1-1	CASSFSTGTEAFF	TGTGCCAGCAGCTTCTCGACAGGGACCGAAGCTTTCTTT
TRBV2	NA	NA	TRBJ2-7	CASSGGPSEEQYF	TGTGCCAGCAGTGGGGGGCCATCGGAGGAGCAGTACTTC
TRBV29-1	NA	NA	TRBJ2-3	CSVGRVPNTDTQYF	TGCAGCGTTGGGCGGGTCCCAAACACAGATACGCAGTATTTT
TRBV4-3	NA	NA	TRBJ1-5	CASSQAAGNQPQHF	TGCGCCAGCAGCCAAGCGGCGGGCAATCAGCCCCAGCATTTT
TRBV27	NA	NA	TRBJ2-3	CASSLRGPSTDTQYF	TGTGCCAGCAGTTTAAGGGGCCCAAGCACAGATACGCAGTATTTT
TRBV5-1	NA	few	TRBJ2-3	CASSLDPGTQYF	TGCGCCAGCAGCTTGGATCCCGGGACGCAGTATTTT
TRBV5-1	TRBD1	once	TRBJ1-1	CASSTGQGANTEAFF	TGCGCCAGCAGCACAGGACAGGGGGCAAACACTGAAGCTTTCTTT
TRBV19	NA	NA	TRBJ1-5	CASSMWGQPNNQPQHF	TGTGCCAGTAGTATGTGGGGGCAGCCTAACAATCAGCCCCAGCATTTT
TRBV7-2	NA	NA	TRBJ2-5	CASSLGLTYQETQYF	TGTGCCAGCAGCTTAGGACTGACGTACCAAGAGACCCAGTACTTC
TRBV29-1	TRBD1	NA	TRBJ1-1	CSVEKQGVEAFF	TGCAGCGTTGAAAAACAGGGGGTAGAAGCTTTCTTT
TRBV2	TRBD1	once	TRBJ1-2	CASSDTGEGYTF	TGTGCCAGCAGTGACACAGGGGAAGGCTACACCTTC
TRBV7-9	TRBD1	NA	TRBJ2-2	CASSQKRTGPTGDTGELFF	TGTGCCAGCAGCCAAAAACGGACAGGACCCACCGGGGATACCGGGGAGCTGTTTTTT
TRBV5-1	NA	many	TRBJ1-1	CASSLADSYTEAFF	TGCGCCAGCAGCTTGGCAGACAGTTACACTGAAGCTTTCTTT
TRBV6-5	TRBD2	NA	TRBJ2-1	CASTQIAGKYNEQFF	TGTGCCAGCACACAGATAGCGGGCAAATACAATGAGCAGTTCTTC
TRBV7-8	NA	NA	TRBJ1-6	CASSLGAKIYSPLHF	TGTGCCAGCAGCTTAGGGGCAAAGATTTATTCACCCCTCCACTTT
TRBV5-6	TRBD2	NA	TRBJ2-7	CASSLFGGASYEQYF	TGTGCCAGCAGCTTGTTCGGGGGGGCAAGCTACGAGCAGTACTTC
TRBV5-1	TRBD1	NA	TRBJ2-7	CASSLGTGGSEQYF	TGCGCCAGCAGCTTGGGAACAGGGGGCAGCGAGCAGTACTTC
TRBV5-6	TRBD1	many	TRBJ1-1	CASSKPQGALRNTEAFF	TGTGCCAGCAGCAAGCCGCAGGGGGCCCTTAGAAACACTGAAGCTTTCTTT
TRBV19	NA	NA	TRBJ1-1	CASSIASTANTEAFF	TGTGCCAGTAGTATAGCGTCGACAGCGAACACTGAAGCTTTCTTT
TRBV7-2	NA	NA	TRBJ2-7	CASSPWGGAYEQYF	TGTGCCAGCAGCCCCTGGGGAGGCGCCTACGAGCAGTACTTC
TRBV27	NA	few	TRBJ1-5	CASSLYLGGQPQHF	TGTGCCAGCTCTTTGTACCTGGGAGGTCAGCCCCAGCATTTT
TRBV10-1	NA	NA	TRBJ2-7	CASSEGSLSEQYF	TGCGCCAGCAGTGAAGGGAGTCTTTCCGAGCAGTACTTC
TRBV27	NA	NA	TRBJ2-5	CASSSGLLQETQYF	TGTGCCAGCAGCTCGGGACTGCTCCAAGAGACCCAGTACTTC
TRBV18	NA	NA	TRBJ2-5	CASSGRQETQYF	TGTGCCAGCTCGGGCAGACAAGAGACCCAGTACTTC
TRBV12-3/TRBV12-4	TRBD1	NA	TRBJ1-1	CASSQGQTTEAFF	TGTGCCAGCAGTCAGGGACAGACCACTGAAGCTTTCTTT
TRBV6-4	TRBD1	NA	TRBJ1-4	CASSPGQGEEKLFF	TGTGCCAGCAGTCCGGGACAGGGGGAAGAAAAACTGTTTTTT
TRBV14	TRBD1	once	TRBJ2-1	CASSLGQGYNEQFF	TGTGCCAGCAGCCTTGGACAGGGCTACAATGAGCAGTTCTTC
TRBV10-2	TRBD1	NA	TRBJ1-3	CASTRTGASSGNTIYF	TGCGCCAGCACTAGGACAGGGGCCAGCTCTGGAAACACCATATATTTT
TRBV4-1	NA	NA	TRBJ2-7	CASSTSTDYEQYF	TGCGCCAGCAGCACCTCGACAGACTACGAGCAGTACTTC
TRBV6-5	NA	NA	TRBJ2-1	CASSRSSYNEQFF	TGTGCCAGCAGCCGGAGCTCCTACAATGAGCAGTTCTTC
TRBV30	NA	NA	TRBJ2-1	CAWSVWSSYNEQFF	TGTGCCTGGAGTGTATGGAGCTCCTACAATGAGCAGTTCTTC
TRBV10-3	NA	NA	TRBJ1-6	CAIRKGGSYNSPLHF	TGTGCCATCAGGAAAGGGGGCTCCTATAATTCACCCCTCCACTTT
TRBV19	TRBD2	NA	TRBJ2-3	CASSIGGLGGSDTQYF	TGTGCCAGTAGTATTGGGGGACTAGGAGGTTCAGATACGCAGTATTTT
TRBV19	NA	NA	TRBJ1-2	CASRDLPRGGYGYTF	TGTGCCAGTAGAGACCTCCCCAGGGGCGGGTATGGCTACACCTTC
TRBV5-4	TRBD1	NA	TRBJ2-4	CASSTGQGAAKNIQYF	TGTGCCAGCAGCACGGGACAGGGGGCGGCCAAAAACATTCAGTACTTC
TRBV6-5	NA	NA	TRBJ1-2	CASSYSRQPNYGYTF	TGTGCCAGCAGTTACTCGAGACAGCCGAACTATGGCTACACCTTC
TRBV4-3	NA	once	TRBJ1-1	CASSQDTGFGTEAFF	TGCGCCAGCAGCCAAGATACGGGTTTCGGCACTGAAGCTTTCTTT
TRBV4-3	NA	NA	TRBJ1-2	CASSQERVQVSGYTF	TGCGCCAGCAGCCAAGAGAGGGTCCAGGTTTCTGGCTACACCTTC
TRBV7-8	TRBD1	NA	TRBJ2-7	CASSFRVAGTGTNLTYEQYF	TGTGCCAGCAGCTTTAGGGTGGCCGGGACAGGAACTAACCTCACCTACGAGCAGTACTTC
TRBV7-9	TRBD2	few	TRBJ2-1	CASSLTSGDPYNEQFF	TGTGCCAGCAGCTTGACTAGCGGGGACCCCTACAATGAGCAGTTCTTC
TRBV7-3	TRBD2	NA	TRBJ2-3	CASSLDPAGGLLDTQYF	TGTGCCAGCAGCTTAGATCCAGCGGGGGGGCTTTTAGATACGCAGTATTTT
TRBV7-9	TRBD2	NA	TRBJ2-3	CASSVTSGGPHSPDTQYF	TGTGCCAGCAGCGTTACTAGCGGGGGGCCCCACTCCCCAGATACGCAGTATTTT
TRBV12-2	NA	NA	TRBJ2-3	CASRFITPGGGETDTQYF	TGTGCAAGTCGCTTCATCACCCCAGGCGGGGGGGAGACAGATACGCAGTATTTT
TRBV3-1/TRBV3-2	NA	NA	TRBJ1-4	CASSRWGQPEKLFF	TGTGCCAGCAGCCGGTGGGGCCAACCTGAAAAACTGTTTTTT
TRBV5-1	TRBD2	NA	TRBJ2-3	CASSLNGGRDTQYF	TGCGCCAGCAGCTTGAACGGGGGGAGAGATACGCAGTATTTT
TRBV27	TRBD1	NA	TRBJ1-5	CASSQSRGQGNQPQHF	TGTGCCAGCAGTCAATCGCGGGGACAGGGCAATCAGCCCCAGCATTTT